What follows are 17 T cell receptor beta chains derived from one specimen sequenced in a study of CD8 T cells in ankylosing spondylitis. MiXCR was run by TCRdb on the 5' RACE reads, yielding one entry per CDR3 protein. The sample has some 150,000 distinct CDR3 sequences; around two fifths are singletons. Sequencing was performed on synovial fluid, either unsorted or a sorted T cell fraction (not recorded which). The receptor set was obtained from a male donor with ankylosing spondylitis.

This clonotype showed up just a few times. The chain carries TRBV18 and TRBJ2-7, with TRBD1 as a possible D gene (5 bases). Germline values: CDR1 KGHSH, CDR2 LQKENI. The ends were cut back, 3 bases at V and 2 bases at J, with 8 bases in the middle. This CDR3 has 13 residues. CDR3: CASSPPDTYEQYF. The CDR3 DNA follows: TGTGCCAGCTCACCGCCGGACACCTACGAGCAGTACTTC.

The chain employs TRBV6-2 or TRBV6-3 and TRBJ1-2, with D maybe TRBD1 (5 bases). With 2 bases removed from V and 4 bases from J, the gap between germline ends came to 11 bases. CDR3 size: 14 residues. Germline CDR1 and CDR2: MNHEY and SVGEGT. The CDR3 loop reads CASSYPQGLYGYTF. CDR3 in DNA: TGTGCCAGCAGTTACCCCCAGGGCCTCTATGGCTACACCTTC.

This clonotype was detected ten times or more. V usage is TRBV12-3 or TRBV12-4 and J usage is TRBJ2-3; D remains unclear. The germline V and J ends were trimmed by 5 bases and 2 bases, with 11 bases remaining between them. This CDR3 spans 14 amino acids. The chain's CDR3 is CASSAVPITDTQYF. The CDR3, as DNA: TGTGCCAGCAGTGCCGTCCCTATCACAGATACGCAGTATTTT.

This chain joins TRBV19 and TRBJ1-2; 8 positions agree with TRBD1. Trimming cost V 0 bases and J 5 bases; bases outside gene matches: 8. Germline V gives CDR1 LNHDA, CDR2 SQIVND (reference sequence). This CDR3 contains 16 residues. The CDR3 loop is CASSIEAGGLGYGYTF. The CDR3 nucleotides are TGTGCCAGTAGTATAGAGGCAGGGGGCCTGGGATATGGCTACACCTTC.

This clonotype was picked up a small number of times. The chain joins TRBV6-5 to TRBJ2-2, with D perhaps given as TRBD1 or TRBD2 (5 bases each). Looked up from germline, CDR1 is MNHEY and CDR2 is SVGAGI. V lost 2 bases, J lost 6 bases, and 10 bases lay in between. CDR3 length: 14 amino acids. CDR3 region: CASSYRGPPGELFF. Here the CDR3 DNA reads TGTGCCAGCAGTTACCGGGGCCCCCCCGGGGAGCTGTTTTTT.

This chain connects TRBV12-3 or TRBV12-4 to TRBJ1-5; TRBD1 might be the D (5 bases). The CDR3 consists of 14 residues. Trimming stripped 5 bases from V and 2 bases from J, with 10 bases between. CDR3 in DNA: TGTGCCAGCAGTGGGCAGGGCGGCAATCAGCCCCAGCATTTT. Its translation is CASSGQGGNQPQHF.

V and J are TRBV4-2 and TRBJ2-7; D might be TRBD2 (6 bases). Trimming removed 0 bases at V and 2 bases at J, with 11 bases between. Germline CDR1 is LGHNA and CDR2 is YNFKEQ. CDR3 size: 15 residues. The CDR3 sequence is CASSQEWEVPYEQYF. CDR3 nucleotides: TGTGCCAGCAGCCAAGAATGGGAGGTTCCCTACGAGCAGTACTTC.

The rearrangement uses TRBV3-1 and TRBJ2-2; D unclear. Germline V gives CDR1 LGHDT, CDR2 YNNKEL (reference sequence). V was clipped by 1 base and J by 7 bases, with 7 bases between them. CDR3 size: 13 residues. The DNA for the CDR3 is TGTGCCAGCAGCCAAGTGTCCCACGGGGAGCTGTTTTTT. This sequence encodes CASSQVSHGELFF.

V and J are TRBV4-2 and TRBJ2-7, with D possibly TRBD2 on 6 matching bases. The CDR3 contains 17 residues. Germline-derived CDR1 and CDR2 are LGHNA and YNFKEQ. The V end was cut by 1 base, the J end by 0 bases, with 16 bases between. CDR3 in DNA: TGTGCCAGCAGCCAAGTCACATTGCTAGCGAGCTCCTACGAGCAGTACTTC. Translating gives CASSQVTLLASSYEQYF.

The rearrangement links TRBV13 to TRBJ2-7, with D possibly TRBD2 on 5 matching bases. CDR1 PRHDT and CDR2 FYEKMQ come from the germline V gene (reference sequence). CDR3 size: 14 residues. V was cut by 3 bases and J by 3 bases, with 12 bases left in between. CDR3 in amino acids: CASSLTRRSYEQYF. In DNA, the CDR3 is TGTGCCAGCAGCTTGACCAGGAGGAGCTACGAGCAGTACTTC.

The chain is built from TRBV20-1 and TRBJ2-6; D remains unclear. This CDR3 contains 15 residues. Germline lookup yields CDR1 DFQATT and CDR2 SNEGSKA (reference sequence). The V gene lost 1 base and the J gene lost 0 bases, with 7 bases spanning the gap. For the CDR3, the DNA is TGCAGTGCTAGAGTTATCCCCTCTGGGGCCAACGTCCTGACTTTC. Amino acid sequence: CSARVIPSGANVLTF.

This clonotype was counted only a few times. The chain uses TRBV7-2 and TRBJ2-2, with 12 bases fitting TRBD2. With V trimmed by 1 base and J by 3 bases, 3 bases remained unmatched. This CDR3 spans 17 amino acids. Per the germline V gene, CDR1 is SGHTA and CDR2 is FQGNSA. The DNA of the CDR3 is TGTGCCAGCAGCTTAGGGCTAGCGGGAGGGTACACCGGGGAGCTGTTTTTT. Residues: CASSLGLAGGYTGELFF.

The sample holds many counts of this clonotype. The chain joins TRBV27 to TRBJ1-2; D remains ambiguous. The germline V gene encodes CDR1 MNHEY and CDR2 SMNVEV (reference sequence). CDR3 length: 14 amino acids. V lost 2 bases, J lost 2 bases, and 9 bases lay in between. The CDR3 coding sequence is TGTGCCAGCAGTTTAGGGTACGGGAACTATGGCTACACCTTC. It specifies CASSLGYGNYGYTF.

In its sample, this clonotype was seen a few times. The chain links TRBV10-3 to TRBJ2-7; 7 bases align to TRBD1. The CDR3 sequence is 15 residues long. V gave up 4 bases and J gave up 0 bases; unmatched junction bases: 6. Per the germline V gene, CDR1 is ENHRY and CDR2 is SYGVKD. In DNA, the CDR3 is TGTGCCATCAGTGGTCACAGGGGATTCTCCTACGAGCAGTACTTC. This translates into CAISGHRGFSYEQYF.

This clonotype showed up just a few times. J is TRBJ2-7 and V is TRBV6-1, with 11 nucleotides matching TRBD1. The germline CDR1 and CDR2 sequences are MNHNS and SASEGT. The CDR3 length is 15 residues. The trim removed 4 bases at V and 4 bases at J, leaving 6 bases unmatched. Here the CDR3 reads CASSGGQGVRYEQYF. The CDR3 nucleotides read TGTGCCAGCAGTGGGGGACAGGGGGTTCGGTACGAGCAGTACTTC.

This clonotype was observed a handful of times. In nucleotides, the CDR3 is TGTGCCAGCAGCTTAGAGAGGACAGGGGCCCCCTACGAGCAGTACTTC. As protein: CASSLERTGAPYEQYF. The rearrangement uses TRBV7-6 and TRBJ2-7; 9 bases fit TRBD1. Germline V gene lookup returns CDR1 SGHVS and CDR2 FNYEAQ. CDR3 length equals 16 residues. The J segment lost 2 bases and the V segment lost 1 base, leaving 6 bases of the junction unmatched.

The chain couples TRBV20-1 to TRBJ2-4; no reliable D call. The CDR3 consists of 13 residues. CDR1 is DFQATT and CDR2 is SNEGSKA in the germline V gene (reference sequence). V was shortened by 6 bases and J by 5 bases, with 14 bases between the two germline ends. The CDR3 loop reads CSAAKERENIQYF. In DNA, the CDR3 is TGCAGTGCCGCAAAGGAACGGGAAAACATTCAGTACTTC.